Shown below are 2 T cell receptor beta chains from a single sample sequenced in a study of Ad26.COV2.S vaccination and SARS-CoV-2 variants. Indicated treatment: roughly 19 received Ad26.COV2.S at low or high dose, single or two shots; 5 received placebo; per-sample allocation not given. The samples were gathered on day 63 after the first injection of vaccine or placebo. Profiled with immunoSEQ multiplex PCR; TCRdb holds only in-frame clones, not every one. The sample holds hundreds of thousands of clones, 80% to 90% seen once. Sequenced here: peripheral blood, sampled in a trial of Ad26.COV2.S vaccine versus placebo. These receptors were obtained from a person between 18 and 59 years old who received the Ad26.COV2.S COVID-19 vaccine or a placebo.

This chain connects TRBV11-3 to TRBJ2-1; perhaps TRBD1 as D (5 bases). Germline loops: CDR1 SGHNT, CDR2 YENEEA. Between the trimmed V and J ends, which lost 5 bases and 4 bases, there was a span of 15 bases. This CDR3 region has 15 residues. This CDR3 is CASSPLRVRYNEQFF. The DNA of the CDR3 is TGTGCCAGCAGCCCTCTCAGGGTTAGGTACAATGAGCAGTTCTTC.

V is TRBV6-5 and J is TRBJ1-2; D unresolved. Trimming removed 6 bases at V and 3 bases at J, with 11 bases between. Germline CDR1 reads MNHEY; CDR2 reads SVGAGI. The CDR3 is made up of 13 amino acids. The CDR3 nucleotides read TGTGCCAGCAGCACCGACGGATACTATGGCTACACCTTC. This sequence encodes CASSTDGYYGYTF.